This is a list of T cell receptor beta chains from one sample in a study of blood T cells in healthy people across ages. TCRdb called the 5' RACE reads again in MiXCR, with one record for every CDR3 protein. The repertoire includes about 1.4 million distinct CDR3 sequences, around 55% of them detected once, and roughly 6.3% sits in the top ten. The sequenced sample consisted of blood. These receptors came from a man between 18 and 29 years old in good health. The conserved cysteine and the conserved F or W are not part of the CDR3 here. Fields, in order: clone size, D gene, V gene, CDR3 protein. D genes are given only for firm matches. Not every row has a clone size; where given, it reads once, few, many or a size class.

abundance: -; d_gene: -; v_gene: TRBV3-1; CDR3aa: ASSGAGLEETQY
abundance: -; d_gene: TRBD2; v_gene: TRBV11-3; CDR3aa: ASSSGTSEYNEQF
abundance: -; d_gene: TRBD1; v_gene: TRBV7-9; CDR3aa: ASSLGGQGSNYGYT
abundance: -; d_gene: TRBD2; v_gene: TRBV4-3; CDR3aa: ASSQGLASSGELF
abundance: -; d_gene: TRBD2; v_gene: TRBV12-3/TRBV12-4; CDR3aa: ASSLTSGIGNEQF
abundance: -; d_gene: -; v_gene: TRBV7-9; CDR3aa: ASSLAARQSGYT
abundance: -; d_gene: -; v_gene: TRBV29-1; CDR3aa: SGAPSDTQY
abundance: -; d_gene: -; v_gene: TRBV20-1; CDR3aa: SARDQRSSVRDTQY
abundance: -; d_gene: -; v_gene: TRBV12-3/TRBV12-4; CDR3aa: ASSIGVNEQF
abundance: few; d_gene: TRBD1; v_gene: TRBV20-1; CDR3aa: SAPDYKGAINEKLF
abundance: -; d_gene: TRBD2; v_gene: TRBV27; CDR3aa: ASSMGLASYNEQF
abundance: -; d_gene: -; v_gene: TRBV28; CDR3aa: ASSSDTYYTDTQY
abundance: once; d_gene: -; v_gene: TRBV7-6; CDR3aa: ASSLGVGFTDTQY
abundance: few; d_gene: -; v_gene: TRBV6-2/TRBV6-3; CDR3aa: ASSVHQGLQSYNEQF
abundance: -; d_gene: TRBD1; v_gene: TRBV7-9; CDR3aa: ASRPGTGVTQY
abundance: -; d_gene: -; v_gene: TRBV7-9; CDR3aa: ASSTGQQGEKLF
abundance: -; d_gene: -; v_gene: TRBV25-1; CDR3aa: ASSDRGSVTQY
abundance: -; d_gene: -; v_gene: TRBV11-2; CDR3aa: ASSFKTDTQY
abundance: once; d_gene: -; v_gene: TRBV14; CDR3aa: ASSPGEAMGTEAF
abundance: -; d_gene: -; v_gene: TRBV4-1; CDR3aa: ASSQGPGRNNDQF
abundance: many; d_gene: -; v_gene: TRBV2; CDR3aa: ASSRTLYEQY
abundance: few; d_gene: TRBD1; v_gene: TRBV7-2; CDR3aa: ASSLVGDRSTDTQY
abundance: -; d_gene: -; v_gene: TRBV29-1; CDR3aa: SAEDTRGLYGYT
abundance: -; d_gene: TRBD2; v_gene: TRBV9; CDR3aa: ASSVTSGRGSYNEQY
abundance: few; d_gene: -; v_gene: TRBV5-1; CDR3aa: ASSMDGGSVTQY
abundance: -; d_gene: -; v_gene: TRBV27; CDR3aa: ASSLAHSELDGYT
abundance: -; d_gene: TRBD1; v_gene: TRBV20-1; CDR3aa: SAGQGNSYEQY
abundance: -; d_gene: -; v_gene: TRBV29-1; CDR3aa: SVRTAVNQPQH
abundance: -; d_gene: -; v_gene: TRBV4-1; CDR3aa: ASSQSGDGANVLT
abundance: few; d_gene: TRBD2; v_gene: TRBV3-1; CDR3aa: ASSPGLGDYEQY
abundance: -; d_gene: TRBD2; v_gene: TRBV6-2/TRBV6-3; CDR3aa: ASRRPRSGGAPDTQY
abundance: -; d_gene: TRBD1; v_gene: TRBV6-4; CDR3aa: ASSFAQGAQTDTQY
abundance: -; d_gene: TRBD1; v_gene: TRBV11-2; CDR3aa: ASSSLTGANYEQY
abundance: few; d_gene: -; v_gene: TRBV12-3/TRBV12-4; CDR3aa: ASSPLTVSLYNEQF
abundance: few; d_gene: TRBD1; v_gene: TRBV7-9; CDR3aa: ASSSGTAYNEKLF
abundance: -; d_gene: -; v_gene: TRBV27; CDR3aa: ASSPTASGVEDEQY
abundance: few; d_gene: -; v_gene: TRBV4-3; CDR3aa: ASSHTNAPGKLF
abundance: -; d_gene: TRBD2; v_gene: TRBV27; CDR3aa: ASRPIGLAGGVEF
abundance: few; d_gene: -; v_gene: TRBV20-1; CDR3aa: SAGGIETQY
abundance: -; d_gene: TRBD1; v_gene: TRBV5-1; CDR3aa: ASSLLDMKKGQNYGYT
abundance: few; d_gene: -; v_gene: TRBV12-3/TRBV12-4; CDR3aa: ASSRTVTYEQY
abundance: -; d_gene: TRBD2; v_gene: TRBV11-1; CDR3aa: ASSRTSGGNNEQF
abundance: few; d_gene: TRBD2; v_gene: TRBV28; CDR3aa: ASSLTGGPTDTQY
abundance: few; d_gene: -; v_gene: TRBV20-1; CDR3aa: SGCSGGMDTQY
abundance: -; d_gene: TRBD1; v_gene: TRBV11-2; CDR3aa: ASSPYRGDEKLF
abundance: once; d_gene: TRBD1; v_gene: TRBV27; CDR3aa: ASSVHPGGGGYT
abundance: -; d_gene: -; v_gene: TRBV10-3; CDR3aa: AINPGGSGANVLT
abundance: -; d_gene: -; v_gene: TRBV5-1; CDR3aa: ASSNYRDSEAF
abundance: -; d_gene: -; v_gene: TRBV4-3; CDR3aa: ASSQDWGPPRTDTQY
abundance: -; d_gene: -; v_gene: TRBV7-2; CDR3aa: ASSRPNAGETQY
abundance: -; d_gene: -; v_gene: TRBV5-1; CDR3aa: ASSLQRENTEAF
abundance: -; d_gene: -; v_gene: TRBV2; CDR3aa: ASSDPGRALHNEQY
abundance: once; d_gene: -; v_gene: TRBV7-8; CDR3aa: ASSGRMNEKLF
abundance: -; d_gene: -; v_gene: TRBV4-1; CDR3aa: ASSQDPGTYYEQY
abundance: -; d_gene: TRBD1; v_gene: TRBV6-6; CDR3aa: ASSYPTGKSYEQY